Following are 7 T cell receptor beta chains from one sample sequenced in a study of graft-versus-host responses after intestinal transplantation. These receptors' antigens are unknown. The data were produced by immunoSEQ multiplex PCR, yet TCRdb's version contains in-frame clones alone and is incomplete. The sample lists tens of thousands of clones, 91% occurring once. Specimen: unstimulated CD8+ T cells sorted from spleen or lymph node cells, collected before intestinal transplant. The receptors originated from a human donor who received an intestinal transplant.

This chain links TRBV10-2 with TRBJ1-2; D is undetermined. Trimming took 11 bases from V and 2 from J, leaving 12 bases between them. The CDR3 contains 12 residues. Germline lookup yields CDR1 WSHSY and CDR2 SAAADI. CDR3 sequence: CAVQAYNYGYTF. CDR3 DNA: TGCGCCGTTCAGGCATACAACTATGGCTACACCTTC.

Of note for this clone: Other DNA sequences within the sample encode an identical CDR3. The V call is TRBV27, the J call TRBJ2-7, with a weak D call TRBD2 (5 bases). V was pared by 3 bases and J by 2 bases, with 11 bases between. CDR3 size: 14 residues. Per the germline V gene, CDR1 is MNHEY and CDR2 is SMNVEV (reference sequence). As DNA, the CDR3 is TGTGCCAGCAGTTTCGGTCGGGGAACCTACGAGCAGTACTTC. Translated: CASSFGRGTYEQYF.

The J gene is TRBJ1-4, the V gene TRBV5-1, with TRBD1 matching 8 bases. The V gene's germline CDR1 is SGHRS and CDR2 YFSETQ. This CDR3 region has 16 residues. The V and J ends lost 4 bases and 8 bases, in that order; junction bases with no gene match: 13. CDR3 DNA: TGCGCCAGCAGCCAAACAGACAGGGGCGGAGGGGAAAAACTGTTTTTT. It codes for CASSQTDRGGGEKLFF. Drawing the rest from reference TRBV5-1 and TRBJ1-4, the complete variable domain is KAGVTQTPRYLIKTRGQQVTLSCSPISGHRSVSWYQQTPGQGLQFLFEYFSETQRNKGNFPGRFSGRQFSNSRSEMNVSTLELGDSALYLCASSQTDRGGGEKLFFGSGTQLSVL.

This chain joins TRBV16 and TRBJ2-7, with D possibly TRBD1 on 6 matching bases. V gave up 1 base and J gave up 1 base, with 11 bases separating them. The CDR3 totals 15 residues. Germline CDR1 KGHSY, CDR2 FQNENV. CDR3 coding DNA: TGTGCCAGCAGCCAATTCAGGGGTCCTTCCTACGAGCAGTACTTC. It encodes CASSQFRGPSYEQYF.

CDR3 bases: TGTGCCAGCCGGAACCCGATACAGGGGGTCAACACCGGGGAGCTGTTTTTT. This sequence encodes CASRNPIQGVNTGELFF. The chain has TRBV7-6 and TRBJ2-2; 8 positions agree with TRBD1. CDR1 SGHVS and CDR2 FNYEAQ come from the germline V gene. The CDR3 is made up of 17 amino acids. V lost 8 bases and J lost 2; bases outside the gene matches: 13.

The chain links TRBV12-5 to TRBJ2-1, with 11 bases fitting TRBD1. The CDR3 has 15 amino acids. The V gene's germline CDR1 is LGHNT and CDR2 FRNRAP. Trimming took 7 bases from V and 9 from J; bases not matched to a gene: 11. CDR3 sequence (DNA): TGTGCTAGTGCTTCCGGGACAGGGGGGGAAATTGAGCAGTTCTTC. Translated: CASASGTGGEIEQFF.

The chain couples TRBV18 to TRBJ1-1, with D tentatively TRBD1 (5 bases). The CDR3 contains 14 residues. V lost 3 bases and J lost 1, with 9 bases in between. Germline V gene sequence: CDR1 KGHSH, CDR2 LQKENI. The CDR3: CASSPEQGNTEAFF. CDR3 in DNA: TGTGCCAGCTCACCCGAGCAGGGGAACACTGAAGCTTTCTTT.